This TCR beta chain was observed in a study of T-cell memory formation after mild COVID-19. Notes on the study in general: Contracting clones from day 15 to 85 had balanced CD4/CD8; later expanders favoured CD4+.

In TCRdb, the 5' RACE reads were re-called with MiXCR into one record per CDR3 protein. This table holds about 210,000 distinct CDR3 sequences, 10% found once. As to this clonotype: Its antigen is still unknown.

This TCR derives from a man aged 18 to 30 who had mild COVID-19 (a few samples of this study predate the infection). Cell type and time point are not known. Sequencing was carried out using PBMCs or a T cell subset sorted from them (not recorded which).

The CDR3 nucleotides read TGTGCCAGCAGCTTAGACGGTTCCAGGTCAATGACCATATATTTT. Protein: CASSLDGSRSMTIYF. The chain combines TRBV7-9 with TRBJ1-3; no clear D gene. Germline V lookup: CDR1 SEHNR, CDR2 FQNEAQ (reference sequence). This CDR3 spans 15 amino acids. Trimming took 1 base from V and 10 from J, leaving 17 bases between them.